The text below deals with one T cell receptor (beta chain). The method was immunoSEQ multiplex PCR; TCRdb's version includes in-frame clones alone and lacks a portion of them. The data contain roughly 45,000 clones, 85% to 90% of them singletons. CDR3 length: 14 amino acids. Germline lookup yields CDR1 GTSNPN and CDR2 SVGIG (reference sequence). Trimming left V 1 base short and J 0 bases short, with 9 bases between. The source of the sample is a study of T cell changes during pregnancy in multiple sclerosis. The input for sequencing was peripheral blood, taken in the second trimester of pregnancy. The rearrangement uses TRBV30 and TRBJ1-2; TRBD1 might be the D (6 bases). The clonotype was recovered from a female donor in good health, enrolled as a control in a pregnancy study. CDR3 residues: CAWSANRANYGYTF. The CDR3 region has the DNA TGTGCCTGGAGTGCCAACAGGGCTAACTATGGCTACACCTTC.